This section outlines one T cell receptor (beta chain) sequence together with its context. This sample was taken from a study of blood T cell repertoires in COVID-19. The authors' processing: Amplifying reference gene primers gave estimates of nucleated cell counts. Sequencing was performed with immunoSEQ multiplex PCR; in TCRdb, only in-frame clones are kept and a portion is missing. The V and J calls and clone size come from that table; D and trimming were worked out from the DNA. The sample records roughly 300,000 clones, 80% to 95% being singletons. This CDR3 is 17 amino acids long. Germline V CDR1 and CDR2: SGHKS, YYEKEE (reference sequence). Trimming pared 2 bases from V and 0 bases from J, leaving 15 bases between. Participants spanned ages about 18 to 100 years and resided in roughly 22 US areas. Symptom resolution, clearance, or two negative PCRs marked donors in Cohort 3 as recovered.

Sequencing was performed on PBMCs or T cells enriched from blood (not recorded which). This chain joins TRBV5-5 and TRBJ2-4, with a weak D call TRBD2 (5 bases). The sequence came from a woman in her twenties or thirties who had recovered from COVID-19. CDR3 DNA: TGTGCCAGCAGCTTTAAGTTTGGGGAGATAGCCAAAAACATTCAGTACTTC. Translation gives CASSFKFGEIAKNIQYF.